A single sample gave rise to the 9 T cell receptor beta chains below, sequenced in a study of cytomegalovirus exposure and HLA in healthy donors. The protocol was immunoSEQ multiplex PCR, while the TCRdb copy is restricted to in-frame clones and leaves out a portion. Of about 160,000 clones in the sample, just under 90% were seen once. Sequencing was done on a sample of PBMCs. The receptors originated from a man between 18 and 35 years old in good health and CMV-seropositive.

This chain uses TRBV4-1 with TRBJ2-7; the D is unclear. Trimming removed 1 base from V and 0 bases from J, with 13 bases in between. The CDR3 length is 16 residues. Germline CDR1 MGHRA, CDR2 YSYEKL. The DNA of the CDR3 is TGCGCCAGCAGCCAAGGCCGACCAGGAAGCTCCTACGAGCAGTACTTC. Translating it yields CASSQGRPGSSYEQYF.

This clone has only a few counts. DNA of the CDR3: TGTGCCAGCAGCCAACCTCTGTGGACTAAACTGTTTTTT. Translation gives CASSQPLWTKLFF. The chain is built from TRBV16 and TRBJ1-4; D is ambiguous. From germline, CDR1 is KGHSY and CDR2 FQNENV. The V end was cut by 2 bases, the J end by 11 bases, with 12 bases between. The CDR3 loop spans 13 amino acids. Filled out from reference TRBV16 and TRBJ1-4, the complete variable domain reads GEEVAQTPKHLVRGEGQKAKLYCAPIKGHSYVFWYQQVLKNEFKFLISFQNENVFDETGMPKERFSAKCLPNSPCSLEIQATKLEDSAVYFCASSQPLWTKLFFGSGTQLSVL.

The V and J genes are TRBV13 and TRBJ2-7; D is possibly TRBD2 (6 bases). This CDR3 contains 14 residues. Trimming took 4 bases from V and 0 from J, leaving 10 bases between them. Germline values: CDR1 PRHDT, CDR2 FYEKMQ (reference sequence). CDR3 protein: CASSSGTRSYEQYF. CDR3 nucleotide sequence: TGTGCCAGCAGCTCCGGGACTCGCTCCTACGAGCAGTACTTC.

The chain combines TRBV19 with TRBJ2-2; 8 nucleotides agree with TRBD1. Germline assignment: CDR1 LNHDA and CDR2 SQIVND (reference sequence). The V and J ends lost 2 bases and 6 bases, in that order; junction bases with no gene match: 5. There are 15 residues in the CDR3. DNA for the CDR3: TGTGCCAGTAGTATACCAGGGGGCGCCGCCGGGGAGCTGTTTTTT. This gives the protein CASSIPGGAAGELFF.

The V and J genes are TRBV7-9 and TRBJ2-5, with 7 positions matching TRBD1. CDR1 and CDR2 from the germline V gene are SEHNR and FQNEAQ (reference sequence). The V gene end was trimmed by 4 bases and the J gene end by 5 bases; junction bases not matched to a gene: 10. CDR3 length: 15 amino acids. CDR3 bases: TGTGCCAGCAGCTCCCAGGGGGTTGGTTGGGAGACCCAGTACTTC. It is translated as CASSSQGVGWETQYF.

This clone was counted a single time. The chain links TRBV5-6 to TRBJ1-1; TRBD1 is a possible D gene (6 bases). Trimming stripped 3 bases from V and 1 base from J, with 16 bases between. From germline, CDR1 is SGHDT and CDR2 YYEEEE. The CDR3 runs to 16 residues. The CDR3: CASSWTPGQSNTEAFF. CDR3 in DNA: TGTGCCAGCAGCTGGACTCCGGGACAATCGAACACTGAAGCTTTCTTT. The entire variable domain, with the rest obtained from reference TRBV5-6 and TRBJ1-1, is as follows: DAGVTQSPTHLIKTRGQQVTLRCSPKSGHDTVSWYQQALGQGPQFIFQYYEEEERQRGNFPDRFSGHQFPNYSSELNVNALLLGDSALYLCASSWTPGQSNTEAFFGQGTRLTVV.

The rearrangement joins TRBV7-8 to TRBJ2-1, with 9 bases matching TRBD2. The CDR3 runs 16 residues. The V segment lost 5 bases and the J segment 4 bases; nucleotides outside the gene matches: 9. Germline assignment: CDR1 SGHVS and CDR2 FQNEAQ. CDR3 sequence: CASSPHRLADYNEQFF. The DNA of the CDR3 is TGTGCCAGCAGCCCACACAGACTAGCGGATTACAATGAGCAGTTCTTC.

The chain joins TRBV27 to TRBJ2-7; 8 bases are shared with TRBD1. Germline CDR1 is MNHEY and CDR2 is SMNVEV (reference sequence). V was pared by 3 bases and J by 5 bases, with 15 bases of the junction left unmatched. The CDR3 runs 17 residues. Here the CDR3 reads CASSFYRGTGLFDEQYF. CDR3 nucleotides: TGTGCCAGCAGTTTCTATCGAGGGACAGGACTGTTCGACGAGCAGTACTTC.

The chain employs TRBV5-1 and TRBJ2-3; tentative D call: TRBD1 (6 bases). Trimming removed 2 bases from V and 6 bases from J, with 16 bases in between. This CDR3 has 15 amino acids. Looked up from germline, CDR1 is SGHRS and CDR2 is YFSETQ. The DNA for the CDR3 is TGCGCCAGCAGCTTAGGACAGTCCTCAGCGGATACGCAGTATTTT. It yields the protein CASSLGQSSADTQYF.